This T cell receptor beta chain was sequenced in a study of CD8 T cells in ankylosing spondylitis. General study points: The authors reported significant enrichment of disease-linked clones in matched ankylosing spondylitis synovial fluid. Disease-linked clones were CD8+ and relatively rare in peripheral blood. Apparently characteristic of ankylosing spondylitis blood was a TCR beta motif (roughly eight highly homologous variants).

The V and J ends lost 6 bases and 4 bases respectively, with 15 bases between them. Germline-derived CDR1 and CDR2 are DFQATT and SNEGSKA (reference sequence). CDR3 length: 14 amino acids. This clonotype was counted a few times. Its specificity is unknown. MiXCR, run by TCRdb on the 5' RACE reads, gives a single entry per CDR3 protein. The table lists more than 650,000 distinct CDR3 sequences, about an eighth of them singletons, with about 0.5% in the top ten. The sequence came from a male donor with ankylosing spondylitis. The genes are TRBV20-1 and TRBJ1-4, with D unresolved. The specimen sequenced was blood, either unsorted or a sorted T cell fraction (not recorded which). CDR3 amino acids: CSARSWDGNEKLFF. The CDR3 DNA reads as TGCAGTGCCCGGTCTTGGGATGGTAATGAAAAACTGTTTTTT.